The sequence of this T cell receptor (beta chain) was determined in a study of OX40 agonist ivuxolimab in advanced cancers. Study-level background: People in dose escalation had one of these cancers: hepatocellular carcinoma, melanoma, renal cell or head and neck cancer. Three dose-escalation patients had partial responses: one with hepatocellular carcinoma and two with cutaneous melanoma.

Sequencing used immunoSEQ multiplex PCR; TCRdb keeps in-frame clones, though not all of them. The sample includes about 74,000 clones, approximately 79% of them seen just once. The CDR3 totals 19 residues. With 2 bases clipped from V and 2 bases from J, the junction kept 13 bases outside the gene matches. The germline CDR1 and CDR2 sequences are SGHDN and FVKESK. Patients with autoimmune history or systemic immunosuppression were excluded. With respect to this clone: Its antigen is as yet unknown.

Findings of the study overall: Clones of CD4+ and CD8+ blood T cells grew by week 6 at doses of 0.1 to 3.0 mg/kg.

The clonotype originates from an adult with an advanced solid tumor such as melanoma, head and neck, liver or kidney cancer. The chain joins TRBV14 to TRBJ2-5; 11 positions match TRBD2. The input for sequencing was CD4+ or CD8+ T cells sorted from blood, taken in a trial of the OX40 agonist ivuxolimab. The CDR3 is CASSQSGRLAGREQETQYF. CDR3 nucleotides: TGTGCCAGCAGCCAATCCGGTCGACTAGCGGGGAGGGAACAAGAGACCCAGTACTTC.